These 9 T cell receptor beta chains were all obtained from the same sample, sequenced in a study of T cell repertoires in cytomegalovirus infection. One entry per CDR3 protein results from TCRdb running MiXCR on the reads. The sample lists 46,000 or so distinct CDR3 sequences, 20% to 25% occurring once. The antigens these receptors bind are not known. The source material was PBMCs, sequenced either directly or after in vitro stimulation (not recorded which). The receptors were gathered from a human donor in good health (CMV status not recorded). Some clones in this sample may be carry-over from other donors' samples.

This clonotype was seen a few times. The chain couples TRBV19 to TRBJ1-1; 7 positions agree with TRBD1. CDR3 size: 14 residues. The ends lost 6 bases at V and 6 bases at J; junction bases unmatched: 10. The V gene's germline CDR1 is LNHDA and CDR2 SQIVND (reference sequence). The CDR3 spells CASRLQGMYAEAFF. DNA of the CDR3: TGTGCCAGTAGGCTACAGGGGATGTATGCTGAAGCTTTCTTT.

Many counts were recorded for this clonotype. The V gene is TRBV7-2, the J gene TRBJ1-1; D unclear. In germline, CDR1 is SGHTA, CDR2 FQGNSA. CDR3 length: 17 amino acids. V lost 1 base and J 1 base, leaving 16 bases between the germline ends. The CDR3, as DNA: TGTGCCAGCAGCTTAGGGCCGAGTCGTAGTTCGAACACTGAAGCTTTCTTT. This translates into CASSLGPSRSSNTEAFF.

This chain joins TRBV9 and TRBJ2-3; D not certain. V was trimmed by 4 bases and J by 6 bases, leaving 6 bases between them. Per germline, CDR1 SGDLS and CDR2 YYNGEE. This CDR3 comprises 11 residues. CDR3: CASSFSDTQYF. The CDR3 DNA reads TGTGCCAGCAGCTTTTCGGATACGCAGTATTTT.

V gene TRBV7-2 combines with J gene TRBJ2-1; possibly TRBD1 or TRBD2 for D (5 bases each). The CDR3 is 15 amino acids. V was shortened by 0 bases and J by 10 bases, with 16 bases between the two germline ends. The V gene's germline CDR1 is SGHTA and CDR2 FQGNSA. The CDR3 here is CASSLATGTKGEQFF. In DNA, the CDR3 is TGTGCCAGCAGCTTAGCGACCGGGACCAAGGGCGAGCAGTTCTTC.

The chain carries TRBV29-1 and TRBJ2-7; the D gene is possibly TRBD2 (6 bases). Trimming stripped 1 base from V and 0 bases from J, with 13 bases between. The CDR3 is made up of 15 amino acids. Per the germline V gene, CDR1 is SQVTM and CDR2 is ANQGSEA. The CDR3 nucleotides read TGCAGCGTTGAAGTAGGAGGGGTTAGCTCCTACGAGCAGTACTTC. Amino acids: CSVEVGGVSSYEQYF.

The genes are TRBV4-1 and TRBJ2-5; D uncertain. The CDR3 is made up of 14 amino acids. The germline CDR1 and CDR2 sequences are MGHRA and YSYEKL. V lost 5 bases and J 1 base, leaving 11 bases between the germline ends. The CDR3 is CASSVEGRQETQYF. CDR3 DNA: TGCGCCAGCAGCGTGGAAGGCCGCCAAGAGACCCAGTACTTC.

CDR3 protein: CASSRPGQGDEQFF. The CDR3 nucleotides read TGTGCCAGTAGTCGCCCGGGACAGGGCGATGAGCAGTTCTTC. The chain combines TRBV19 with TRBJ2-1; 9 nucleotides agree with TRBD1. The CDR3 consists of 14 residues. Germline assignment: CDR1 LNHDA and CDR2 SQIVND (reference sequence). V lost 5 bases, J lost 8 bases, and 7 bases stayed unmatched.

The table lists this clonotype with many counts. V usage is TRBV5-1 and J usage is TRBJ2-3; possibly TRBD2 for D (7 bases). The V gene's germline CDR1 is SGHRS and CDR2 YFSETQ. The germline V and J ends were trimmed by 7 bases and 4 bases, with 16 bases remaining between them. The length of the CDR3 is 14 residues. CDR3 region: CASLRGGIADTQYF. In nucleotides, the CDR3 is TGCGCCAGCCTAAGGGGGGGGATCGCAGATACGCAGTATTTT.

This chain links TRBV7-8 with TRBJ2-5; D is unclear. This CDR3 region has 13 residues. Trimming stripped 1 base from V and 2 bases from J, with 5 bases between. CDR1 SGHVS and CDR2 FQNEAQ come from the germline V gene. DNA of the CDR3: TGTGCCAGCAGCTTAGTCGGGCAAGAGACCCAGTACTTC. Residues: CASSLVGQETQYF.